This TCR beta chain was profiled in a study of blood T cells in healthy people across ages. This clonotype was seen a single time. CDR1 MNHEY and CDR2 SVGAGI come from the germline V gene. After removal of 6 bases from V and 5 bases from J, the junction contained 4 bases not matched to a gene. This CDR3 is 14 amino acids long. Then a second PCR, running about 6 to 11 cycles, was carried out with a sample-barcoded 5' primer and a J-beta primer mix. Researchers report that a template-switch adaptor with 12 random nucleotides tagged each cDNA molecule. TCRdb re-analysed the 5' RACE reads in MiXCR, keeping a single row per CDR3 protein. The data contain 790,000 or so distinct CDR3 sequences, roughly 50% of them seen just once; the ten biggest clones take up around 24%.

J is TRBJ2-3 and V is TRBV6-5; 11 nucleotides match TRBD2. The sample taken for sequencing was blood. The origin of this receptor is a man aged 35 to 55 in good health. In nucleotides, the CDR3 is TGTGCCAGCAGGGGTAGCGGGGGGGGAGATACGCAGTATTTT. Its translation: CASRGSGGGDTQYF.